These 10 T cell receptor beta chains came from one sample sequenced in a study of T cell responses to AZD1222 COVID-19 vaccine. This table comes from immunoSEQ multiplex PCR, and its TCRdb copy is limited to in-frame clones, with some not included. The data contain about 77,000 clones, about 92% of them singletons. The sequencing used peripheral blood, collected 28 days after the second AZD1222 dose. The receptors were gathered from an adult who received the AZD1222 COVID-19 vaccine.

V is TRBV4-1 and J is TRBJ2-1; 7 nucleotides agree with TRBD2. CDR3 length equals 15 residues. Germline V lookup: CDR1 MGHRA, CDR2 YSYEKL. Germline trimming cut 4 bases from V and 4 bases from J; bases unmatched to any gene: 7. The CDR3 coding sequence is TGCGCCAGCAGCCGATTGTGGGAGGGGTACAATGAGCAGTTCTTC. Translated: CASSRLWEGYNEQFF.

The J gene is TRBJ2-5, the V gene TRBV9; perhaps TRBD2 as D (6 bases). The CDR3 is 14 amino acids. The V gene lost 0 bases and the J gene lost 4 bases, with 10 bases spanning the gap. The germline V gene encodes CDR1 SGDLS and CDR2 YYNGEE. This CDR3 reads CASSVEHSGETQYF. The DNA for the CDR3 is TGTGCCAGCAGCGTAGAACATAGCGGAGAGACCCAGTACTTC.

The rearrangement uses TRBV5-4 and TRBJ1-2; a weak D match, TRBD1 (6 bases). The ends were cut back, 4 bases at V and 2 bases at J, with 18 bases in the middle. The germline gives CDR1 SGHNT, CDR2 YYREEE (reference sequence). There are 16 residues in the CDR3. The CDR3 DNA sequence: TGTGCCAGCAGCCAAGATCCGGAAACAGGGAACTATGGCTACACCTTC. Translation gives CASSQDPETGNYGYTF.

The V call is TRBV3-1 (or the pseudogene TRBV3-2), the J call TRBJ1-1; perhaps TRBD1 as D (6 bases). This CDR3 has 14 amino acids. V was shortened by 4 bases and J by 0 bases, with 9 bases between the two germline ends. Germline CDR1 and CDR2: LGHDT and YNNKEL (reference sequence). CDR3 residues: CASSRGTLNTEAFF. The CDR3 nucleotides are TGTGCCAGCAGCCGAGGGACACTGAACACTGAAGCTTTCTTT.

The chain uses TRBV29-1 and TRBJ1-1; the D gene is possibly TRBD1 (5 bases). The CDR3 has 14 amino acids. Germline CDR1 is SQVTM and CDR2 is ANQGSEA. V was pared by 6 bases and J by 1 base, with 15 bases between. This chain's CDR3 is CSVAPRGRNTEAFF. The CDR3 DNA reads as TGCAGCGTCGCTCCAAGGGGAAGGAACACTGAAGCTTTCTTT.

This chain links TRBV4-2 with TRBJ2-2; a possible D gene is TRBD1 (5 bases). From germline, CDR1 is LGHNA and CDR2 YNFKEQ. The length of the CDR3 is 15 residues. V lost 0 bases to trimming and J lost 5 bases, with 10 bases between them. As DNA, the CDR3 is TGTGCCAGCAGCCAAGATGGGGCAGAGACCGGGGAGCTGTTTTTT. This translates into CASSQDGAETGELFF.

This chain uses TRBV6-5 with TRBJ1-2, with a tentative D call TRBD1 (6 bases). V was trimmed by 2 bases and J by 2 bases, leaving 15 bases between them. The V gene's germline CDR1 is MNHEY and CDR2 SVGAGI. The CDR3 totals 16 residues. In nucleotides, the CDR3 is TGTGCCAGCAGTTACCCGCGTCGGGGGGGCAACTATGGCTACACCTTC. This encodes CASSYPRRGGNYGYTF.

The table lists this clone with a count of one. The chain employs TRBV15 and TRBJ1-1; TRBD1 is a possible D gene (6 bases). The CDR3 extends over 13 amino acids. Trimming pared 5 bases from V and 8 bases from J, leaving 15 bases between. From germline, CDR1 is LNHNV and CDR2 YYDKDF (reference sequence). The CDR3, as DNA: TGTGCCACCAGCGGCCAGAGGGGGAAGGAAGCTTTCTTT. It encodes CATSGQRGKEAFF. Based on the CDR3 plus reference TRBV15 and TRBJ1-1, the full variable domain is DAMVIQNPRYQVTQFGKPVTLSCSQTLNHNVMYWYQQKSSQAPKLLFHYYDKDFNNEADTPDNFQSRRPNTSFCFLDIRSPGLGDTAMYLCATSGQRGKEAFFGQGTRLTVV.

To note about this clone: The identical CDR3 is also encoded by other nucleotide sequences in the sample. V usage is TRBV7-8 and J usage is TRBJ2-7, with TRBD2 matching 8 bases. The J segment lost 4 bases and the V segment lost 2 bases, leaving 7 bases of the junction unmatched. CDR1 is SGHVS, CDR2 FQNEAQ, per germline. This CDR3 has 15 residues. CDR3 region: CASSLSAGVGYEQYF. As DNA, the CDR3 is TGTGCCAGCAGCTTATCAGCGGGAGTGGGGTACGAGCAGTACTTC.

This rearrangement joins TRBV6-1 to TRBJ2-6; 10 bases are a match to TRBD1. CDR3 size: 18 residues. From germline, CDR1 is MNHNS and CDR2 SASEGT. V shed 4 bases, J shed 0 bases, and the junction held 6 bases outside the gene matches. CDR3 DNA sequence: TGTGCCAGCAGTGGTAGGGACAGGGGAACCTCTGGGGCCAACGTCCTGACTTTC. Residues: CASSGRDRGTSGANVLTF.